These T cell receptor beta chains were read from a single sample in a study of HIV-infected children after antiretroviral therapy interruption. TCRdb called the 3' RACE reads again in MiXCR, with one record for every CDR3 protein. The sample has 40,000 or so distinct CDR3 sequences, 6.5% seen once. The sequences come from CD45RA+ CD4+ T cells from PBMCs, pooled from several time points, collected from a donor given antiretroviral therapy, either interrupted or continuous. The source is a pool of human donors with HIV. Both conserved end residues are part of each CDR3. A D gene is named only where the DNA matches it firmly. Not all rows give a size; the values are once, few, many and, for expanded clones, a class.

J gene: TRBJ2-7
D gene: NA
V gene: TRBV10-2
clone size: many
CDR3 DNA: TGCGCCAGCAGTGTAGAGTACTCCAGGAACGAGCAGTACTTC
CDR3 protein: CASSVEYSRNEQYF

J gene: TRBJ2-5
D gene: NA
V gene: TRBV5-1
clone size: many
CDR3 DNA: TGCGCCAGCAGCTTGCCTGGGGAAGAGACCCAGTACTTC
CDR3 protein: CASSLPGEETQYF

J gene: TRBJ2-7
D gene: NA
V gene: TRBV6-5
clone size: many
CDR3 DNA: TGTGCCAGCAGTGATGGGACTGGGGGCGATGAACAGTACTTC
CDR3 protein: CASSDGTGGDEQYF

J gene: TRBJ1-1
D gene: NA
V gene: TRBV29-1
clone size: many
CDR3 DNA: TGCAGCGTCCGCGGACTGAACACTGAAGCTTTCTTT
CDR3 protein: CSVRGLNTEAFF

J gene: TRBJ2-1
D gene: NA
V gene: TRBV29-1
clone size: many
CDR3 DNA: TGCAGCGTTGAACGACGACTAGAGGGCGGTGAGCAGTTCTTC
CDR3 protein: CSVERRLEGGEQFF

J gene: TRBJ2-1
D gene: TRBD2
V gene: TRBV5-5
clone size: NA
CDR3 DNA: TGTGCCAGCAGCTTGGGACTAGCGAGGGGCGATGAGCAGTTCTTC
CDR3 protein: CASSLGLARGDEQFF

J gene: TRBJ2-1
D gene: NA
V gene: TRBV24-1
clone size: few
CDR3 DNA: TGTGCCACCAGTGAACCACAGGGTATTCAGTTCTTC
CDR3 protein: CATSEPQGIQFF

J gene: TRBJ2-3
D gene: NA
V gene: TRBV9
clone size: many
CDR3 DNA: TGTGCCAGCAGCGTAGGTCCGGGACCGTTCGATACGCAGTATTTT
CDR3 protein: CASSVGPGPFDTQYF

J gene: TRBJ2-4
D gene: TRBD2
V gene: TRBV2
clone size: NA
CDR3 DNA: TGTGCCAGCAGTCCCGGGACTAGCCCAATAGACATTCAGTACTTC
CDR3 protein: CASSPGTSPIDIQYF

J gene: TRBJ2-7
D gene: TRBD1
V gene: TRBV19
clone size: many
CDR3 DNA: TGTGCCAGTAGTATCATGGGGGACAGGATCTACGAGCAGTACTTC
CDR3 protein: CASSIMGDRIYEQYF

J gene: TRBJ1-1
D gene: NA
V gene: TRBV7-2
clone size: many
CDR3 DNA: TGTGCCAGCAGCTTGACAGGCGAGAACACTGAAGCTTTCTTT
CDR3 protein: CASSLTGENTEAFF

J gene: TRBJ1-4
D gene: NA
V gene: TRBV15
clone size: few
CDR3 DNA: TGTGCTAGCAGTAGAGATCGCAGGGAGGCCAACGAAAGATTATTTTTC
CDR3 protein: CASSRDRREANERLFF

J gene: TRBJ2-2
D gene: NA
V gene: TRBV4-3
clone size: many
CDR3 DNA: TGCGCCAGCAGCCAAGGGACTCGCGATGCGAACACCGGGGAGCTGTTTTTT
CDR3 protein: CASSQGTRDANTGELFF